These 8 T cell receptor beta chains originate from one sample sequenced in a study of shared clonotypes between healthy human individuals (dated by TCRdb to the early 2020s). For the CD8 naive samples, CD45RO-negative cells were positively selected for CCR7, yielding a CD45RA+CCR7+ population from which TemRA cells were excluded. Libraries were prepared through the immunoSEQ multiplex PCR assay. TCRdb mirrors the immuneACCESS table, restricted to in-frame sequences. Some clones are absent from its copies; in checked studies, under half trace to an unresolved V gene, and the reason for the others is unknown. The sample contains 600,000 or so clones, roughly 98% of them found a single time. The ten largest make up approximately 0.33% of the sample. Sequencing was performed on naive CD8+ T cells sorted from blood. The sample's cell subset or site label, in plain terms: CD45RA+CCR7+. The receptors here all came from a man aged 25-45 years in good health.

V and J are TRBV11-1 and TRBJ2-1; 7 bases are a match to TRBD2. The CDR3 is made up of 12 amino acids. The ends lost 6 bases at V and 6 bases at J; junction bases unmatched: 2. The germline V gene has CDR1 SGHAT and CDR2 FQDESV (reference sequence). CDR3 sequence reads: CASSRTSNEQFF. The DNA for the CDR3 is TGTGCCAGCAGTCGGACTAGCAATGAGCAGTTCTTC.

V gene TRBV25-1 combines with J gene TRBJ2-7; D gene ambiguous. Germline values: CDR1 MGHDK, CDR2 SYGVNS. The CDR3 contains 14 residues. Trimming stripped 3 bases from V and 2 bases from J, with 11 bases between. CDR3 residues: CASSEDWVTYEQYF. DNA of the CDR3: TGTGCCAGCAGTGAGGATTGGGTAACCTACGAGCAGTACTTC.

The CDR3 DNA reads TGTGCCAGCAGCCACCTTGCGGGACAGGGCACCGGGGAGCTGTTTTTT. Protein product: CASSHLAGQGTGELFF. The V and J genes are TRBV7-9 and TRBJ2-2; 9 bases line up with TRBD1. After removal of 5 bases from V and 4 bases from J, the junction contained 8 bases not matched to a gene. Germline CDR1 reads SEHNR; CDR2 reads FQNEAQ (reference sequence). CDR3 size: 16 residues.

The V call is TRBV28, the J call TRBJ2-7; the D gene is possibly TRBD2 (6 bases). Trimming pared 4 bases from V and 2 bases from J, leaving 12 bases between. The CDR3 spans 14 residues. CDR1 is MDHEN and CDR2 is SYDVKM in the germline V gene. In DNA form, the CDR3 reads TGTGCCAGCAGTTCCACCCGGACTACCTACGAGCAGTACTTC. Translation gives CASSSTRTTYEQYF.

This clone was recorded once. This chain uses TRBV7-9 with TRBJ2-5; perhaps TRBD2 as D (6 bases). CDR1 is SEHNR, CDR2 FQNEAQ, per germline (reference sequence). The CDR3 is 15 amino acids. Trimming took off 2 bases at V and 5 bases at J, with 15 bases between the two ends. The CDR3 nucleotides read TGTGCCAGCAGCTTAAGTGGAGGGGCGCTGGAGACCCAGTACTTC. Translating gives CASSLSGGALETQYF.

This sequence joins TRBV30 and TRBJ2-7; a possible D gene is TRBD1 (6 bases). From germline, CDR1 is GTSNPN and CDR2 SVGIG (reference sequence). The length of the CDR3 is 14 residues. V was clipped by 0 bases and J by 2 bases, with 11 bases between them. This chain's CDR3 is CAWSVYTGPYEQYF. CDR3 nucleotide sequence: TGTGCCTGGAGTGTGTATACAGGGCCCTACGAGCAGTACTTC.

CDR3 protein: CASTGRNTGELFF. The CDR3, as DNA: TGTGCCAGCACCGGGAGGAACACCGGGGAGCTGTTTTTT. The V and J genes are TRBV7-9 and TRBJ2-2; a weak D match, TRBD2 (6 bases). CDR3 length: 13 amino acids. The V end lost 7 bases, the J end lost 1 base, and 7 bases lay between the germline ends. Germline assignment: CDR1 SEHNR and CDR2 FQNEAQ (reference sequence).

This rearrangement joins TRBV5-1 to TRBJ2-1, with TRBD2 identical over 13 bases. This CDR3 spans 16 amino acids. The trim removed 3 bases at V and 4 bases at J, leaving 4 bases unmatched. Germline V gene lookup returns CDR1 SGHRS and CDR2 YFSETQ. As DNA, the CDR3 is TGCGCCAGCAGCTGGGCGGGACTAGCGGGGTACAATGAGCAGTTCTTC. Translating it yields CASSWAGLAGYNEQFF.